These 15 T cell receptor beta chains came from one sample sequenced in a study of OX40 agonist ivuxolimab in advanced cancers. Libraries were made using the immunoSEQ multiplex PCR assay. What TCRdb holds here is the immuneACCESS table cut down to in-frame rearrangements. Part of the clones is not present; checked against another copy, under half of the missing clones reflect an unresolved V gene, and the others are unexplained. In this sample the table shows fewer than 90,000 clones, around nine tenths of which occur a single time. The ten largest clones represent approximately 0.8% of the sample. The specimen was CD4+ or CD8+ T cells sorted from blood, collected in a trial of the OX40 agonist ivuxolimab. Every receptor here comes from an adult with an advanced solid tumor such as melanoma, head and neck, liver or kidney cancer.

This chain connects TRBV6-5 to TRBJ1-5; D uncertain. The germline V and J ends were trimmed by 4 bases and 9 bases, with 16 bases remaining between them. Per the germline V gene, CDR1 is MNHEY and CDR2 is SVGAGI. This CDR3 region has 14 residues. Here the CDR3 reads CASSSDHRRRPQHF. Written as DNA, the CDR3 is TGTGCCAGCAGTTCGGACCATCGCAGGCGGCCCCAGCATTTT.

This chain links TRBV7-9 with TRBJ1-2; the D gene is possibly TRBD1 (6 bases). The V end was cut by 5 bases, the J end by 5 bases, with 18 bases between. The CDR3 has 15 residues. Per germline, CDR1 SEHNR and CDR2 FQNEAQ (reference sequence). This CDR3 is CASSQRTDQAYGYTF. The CDR3 coding sequence is TGTGCCAGCAGCCAGAGGACAGACCAGGCGTATGGCTACACCTTC.

CDR3: CASSLTASSYEQYF. The CDR3 DNA sequence: TGTGCCAGCAGCTTGACTGCGAGCTCCTACGAGCAGTACTTC. J is TRBJ2-7 and V is TRBV7-9, with unresolved D. Germline loops: CDR1 SEHNR, CDR2 FQNEAQ (reference sequence). The V end was cut by 3 bases, the J end by 0 bases, with 9 bases between. This CDR3 has 14 amino acids.

Of note for this clone: This CDR3 is also generated by other DNA sequences in the sample. The rearrangement joins TRBV18 to TRBJ2-3; D is unclear. Trimming shortened V by 3 bases and J by 6 bases, and 7 bases separated the two germline ends. The CDR3 is 12 amino acids. Germline V gives CDR1 KGHSH, CDR2 LQKENI. CDR3 DNA sequence: TGTGCCAGCTCACCGCGGACGGATACGCAGTATTTT. It codes for CASSPRTDTQYF. The full variable domain, completed using reference TRBV18 and TRBJ2-3, is NAGVMQNPRHLVRRRGQEARLRCSPMKGHSHVYWYRQLPEEGLKFMVYLQKENIIDESGMPKERFSAEFPKEGPSILRIQQVVRGDSAAYFCASSPRTDTQYFGPGTRLTVL.

Written as DNA, the CDR3 is TGTGCCAGCTCCCCGGGGGACAGGGCTCCCGAGCAGTACTTC. This sequence encodes CASSPGDRAPEQYF. V usage is TRBV6-5 and J usage is TRBJ2-7, with 9 bases matching TRBD1. CDR1 and CDR2 (germline): MNHEY, SVGAGI. V was pared by 8 bases and J by 6 bases, with 11 bases of the junction left unmatched. The CDR3 runs to 14 residues.

This sequence joins TRBV6-5 and TRBJ2-5; a possible D gene is TRBD1 (6 bases). CDR3 length: 14 residues. CDR1 is MNHEY, CDR2 SVGAGI, per germline. Deletions cut 4 bases from V and 5 bases from J, with 14 bases between. CDR3 DNA sequence: TGTGCCAGCAGTTTCAGGGGCGGTCGGGAGACCCAGTACTTC. Translating gives CASSFRGGRETQYF.

The rearrangement uses TRBV11-3 and TRBJ2-5; D tentatively reads TRBD1 or TRBD2 (5 bases each). The V and J ends lost 1 base and 5 bases respectively, with 11 bases between them. Germline CDR1 reads SGHNT; CDR2 reads YENEEA. CDR3 size: 14 residues. The CDR3 loop is CASSLGGDLETQYF. The CDR3 DNA reads as TGTGCCAGCAGCTTAGGAGGGGATTTGGAGACCCAGTACTTC.

The V and J genes are TRBV2 and TRBJ2-5, with D maybe TRBD1 (6 bases). CDR1 and CDR2 from the germline V gene are SNHLY and FYNNEI. Between the trimmed V and J ends, which lost 8 bases and 5 bases, there was a span of 12 bases. The CDR3 contains 12 residues. CDR3 loop: CASGRQGETQYF. Written as DNA, the CDR3 is TGTGCCAGCGGAAGGCAGGGGGAGACCCAGTACTTC.

V gene TRBV7-3 combines with J gene TRBJ2-2; D is perhaps TRBD1 (5 bases). V lost 3 bases to trimming and J lost 0 bases, with 11 bases between them. In germline, CDR1 is SGHTA, CDR2 FQGTGA. The CDR3 is made up of 16 amino acids. The CDR3: CASSLETGANTGELFF. The CDR3 nucleotides read TGTGCCAGCAGCTTGGAAACAGGAGCGAACACCGGGGAGCTGTTTTTT.

This chain links TRBV14 with TRBJ2-2, with unresolved D. Germline lookup yields CDR1 SGHDN and CDR2 FVKESK. With 3 bases removed from V and 5 bases from J, the gap between germline ends came to 13 bases. The CDR3 covers 15 residues. The CDR3 DNA reads TGTGCCAGCAGCCACCGACGAGAGAGGACCGGGGAGCTGTTTTTT. The encoded protein is CASSHRRERTGELFF.

DNA for the CDR3: TGTGCCAGCAGCTTACAGGGGAATCAGCCCCAGCATTTT. This codes for CASSLQGNQPQHF. V is TRBV7-3 and J is TRBJ1-5, with D tentatively TRBD1 (6 bases). Germline V lookup: CDR1 SGHTA, CDR2 FQGTGA. The CDR3 spans 13 residues. The V and J ends lost 2 bases and 4 bases respectively, with 6 bases between them. Supplemented by reference TRBV7-3 and TRBJ1-5, the full variable domain reads GAGVSQTPSNKVTEKGKYVELRCDPISGHTALYWYRQSLGQGPEFLIYFQGTGAADDSGLPNDRFFAVRPEGSVSTLKIQRTERGDSAVYLCASSLQGNQPQHFGDGTRLSIL.

V gene TRBV7-2 combines with J gene TRBJ1-2; no clear D gene. This CDR3 is built from 12 residues. V shed 3 bases and J shed 5 bases, with 7 bases lying between them. In germline, CDR1 is SGHTA, CDR2 FQGNSA. The CDR3 spells CASSFVRYGYTF. CDR3 coding DNA: TGTGCCAGCAGCTTCGTAAGATATGGCTACACCTTC. The variable domain in full, completed from reference TRBV7-2 and TRBJ1-2, reads GAGVSQSPSNKVTEKGKDVELRCDPISGHTALYWYRQSLGQGLEFLIYFQGNSAPDKSGLPSDRFSAERTGGSVSTLTIQRTQQEDSAVYLCASSFVRYGYTFGSGTRLTVV.

The J gene is TRBJ1-2, the V gene TRBV7-2; D might be TRBD1 (6 bases). The CDR3 is 16 amino acids. Trimming pared 3 bases from V and 8 bases from J, leaving 22 bases between. The germline CDR1 and CDR2 sequences are SGHTA and FQGNSA. The CDR3, as DNA: TGTGCCAGCAGCTTTAGTCCCGTCCGGGGGGCGACGGGCTACACCTTC. It translates to CASSFSPVRGATGYTF.

The V and J genes are TRBV28 and TRBJ1-5, with TRBD1 matching 10 bases. The CDR3 has 17 amino acids. CDR1 is MDHEN, CDR2 SYDVKM, per germline. V lost 4 bases, J lost 4 bases, and 10 bases stayed unmatched. The CDR3 region is CASSYRQGQGFNQPQHF. The CDR3 DNA sequence: TGTGCCAGCAGTTACCGTCAGGGACAGGGGTTTAATCAGCCCCAGCATTTT.

V gene TRBV7-6 combines with J gene TRBJ2-7; 9 bases fit TRBD1. Germline CDR1 reads SGHVS; CDR2 reads FNYEAQ. The CDR3 is 15 amino acids. Unmatched junction bases numbered 8, after V lost 4 bases and J lost 4 bases. The CDR3 loop reads CASSSQDRGVYEQYF. CDR3 DNA sequence: TGTGCCAGCAGCTCACAGGACAGGGGTGTTTACGAGCAGTACTTC. Using reference TRBV7-6 and TRBJ2-7 for the parts outside the CDR3, the full variable domain is GAGVSQSPRYKVTKRGQDVALRCDPISGHVSLYWYRQALGQGPEFLTYFNYEAQQDKSGLPNDRFSAERPEGSISTLTIQRTEQRDSAMYRCASSSQDRGVYEQYFGPGTRLTVT.